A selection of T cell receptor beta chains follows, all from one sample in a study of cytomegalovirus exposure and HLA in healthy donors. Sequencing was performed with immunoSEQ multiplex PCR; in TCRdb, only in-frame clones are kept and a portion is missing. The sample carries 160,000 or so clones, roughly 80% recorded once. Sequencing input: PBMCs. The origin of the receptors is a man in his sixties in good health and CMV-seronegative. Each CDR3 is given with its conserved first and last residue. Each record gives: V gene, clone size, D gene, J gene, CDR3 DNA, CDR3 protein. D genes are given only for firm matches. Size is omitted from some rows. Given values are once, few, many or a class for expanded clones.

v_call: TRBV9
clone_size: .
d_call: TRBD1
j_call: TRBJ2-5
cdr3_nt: TGTGCCAGCAGCGTAGGACAGGGGGTCGGGACCCAGTACTTC
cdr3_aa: CASSVGQGVGTQYF

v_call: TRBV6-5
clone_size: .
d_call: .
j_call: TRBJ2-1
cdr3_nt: TGTGCCAGCAGTAAGTCTAGCGTACAGTTCTTC
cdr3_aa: CASSKSSVQFF

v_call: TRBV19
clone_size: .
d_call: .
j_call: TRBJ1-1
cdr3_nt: TGTGCCAGTAGTATAGGAAGGGCCAAGGGGACTGAAGCTTTCTTT
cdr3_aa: CASSIGRAKGTEAFF

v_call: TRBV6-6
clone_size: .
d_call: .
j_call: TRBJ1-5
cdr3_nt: TGTGCCAGCAGTCGGGGGGGGGATCAGCCCCAGCATTTT
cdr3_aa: CASSRGGDQPQHF

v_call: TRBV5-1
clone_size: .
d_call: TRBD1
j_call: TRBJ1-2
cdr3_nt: TGCGCCAGCAGCTTGGCCGGACAGGGCCATGGCTACACCTTC
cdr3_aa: CASSLAGQGHGYTF

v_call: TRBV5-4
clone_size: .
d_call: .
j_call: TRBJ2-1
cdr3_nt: TGTGCCAGCAGCGGACCCTATAGCGGACCGAACAATGAGCAGTTCTTC
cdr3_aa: CASSGPYSGPNNEQFF

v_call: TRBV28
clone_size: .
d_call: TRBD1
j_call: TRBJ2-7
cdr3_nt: TGTGCCAGCAGTTTCAGGGGGAGCTCCTACGAGCAGTACTTC
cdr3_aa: CASSFRGSSYEQYF

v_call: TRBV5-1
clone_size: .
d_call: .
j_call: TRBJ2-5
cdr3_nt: TGCGCCAGCAGTCCCGGGGGGCCGGGAGAGACCCAGTACTTC
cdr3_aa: CASSPGGPGETQYF

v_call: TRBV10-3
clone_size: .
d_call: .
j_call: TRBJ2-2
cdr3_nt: TGTGCCATCAGTGAGTCCCCAGCGAACACCGGGGAGCTGTTTTTT
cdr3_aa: CAISESPANTGELFF

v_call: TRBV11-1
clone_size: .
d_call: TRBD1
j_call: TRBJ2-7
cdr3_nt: TGTGCCAGCAGCTTAGGACAGGGGGCTCGCGAGCAGTACTTC
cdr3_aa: CASSLGQGAREQYF

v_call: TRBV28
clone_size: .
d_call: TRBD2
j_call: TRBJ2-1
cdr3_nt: TGTGCCAGCAAGAGTAGCGGGAGGATCAATGAGCAGTTCTTC
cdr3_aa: CASKSSGRINEQFF

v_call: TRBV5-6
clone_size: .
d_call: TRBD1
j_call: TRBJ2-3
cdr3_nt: TGTGCCAGCAGCTTGGAAACCAACAGGGGAAGGATCACAGATACGCAGTATTTT
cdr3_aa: CASSLETNRGRITDTQYF

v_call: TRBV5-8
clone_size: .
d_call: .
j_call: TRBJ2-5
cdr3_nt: TGTGCCAGCAGCCGGGGGACAGCGGGAGAGACCCAGTACTTC
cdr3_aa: CASSRGTAGETQYF

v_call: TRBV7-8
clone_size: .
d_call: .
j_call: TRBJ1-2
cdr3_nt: TGTGCCAGCAGCACCCAGATCCTCGGGAGCTATGGCTACACCTTC
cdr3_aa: CASSTQILGSYGYTF

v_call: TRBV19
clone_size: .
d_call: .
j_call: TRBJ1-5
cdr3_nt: TGTGCCAGTAGTATAGTAGCGGGGGGCCAGCCCCAGCATTTT
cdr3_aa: CASSIVAGGQPQHF

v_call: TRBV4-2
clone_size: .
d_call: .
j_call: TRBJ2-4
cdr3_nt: TGTGCCAGCAGCCAAGACCTAGACAGGTACATTCAGTACTTC
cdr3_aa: CASSQDLDRYIQYF

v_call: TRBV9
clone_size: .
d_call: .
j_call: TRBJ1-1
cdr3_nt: TGTGCCAGCAGCGTAACGGGGAACACTGAAGCTTTCTTT
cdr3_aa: CASSVTGNTEAFF

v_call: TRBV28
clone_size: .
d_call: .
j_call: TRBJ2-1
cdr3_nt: TGTGCCAGCAGTTCACCCCGGGACAACTACAATGAGCAGTTCTTC
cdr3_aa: CASSSPRDNYNEQFF

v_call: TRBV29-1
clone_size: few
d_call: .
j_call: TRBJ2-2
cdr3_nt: TGCAGCGTGAGTTGGAACACCGGGGAGCTGTTTTTT
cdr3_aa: CSVSWNTGELFF

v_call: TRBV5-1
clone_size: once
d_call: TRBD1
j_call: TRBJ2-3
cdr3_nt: TGCGCCAGCAGGTTGGGGGGACAGGGCCGCACAGATACGCAGTATTTT
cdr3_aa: CASRLGGQGRTDTQYF

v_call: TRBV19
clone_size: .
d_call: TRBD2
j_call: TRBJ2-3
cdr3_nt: TGTGCCAGTAGTATAGGGCTAGCGGGAGGAAGGGATACGCAGTATTTT
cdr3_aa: CASSIGLAGGRDTQYF

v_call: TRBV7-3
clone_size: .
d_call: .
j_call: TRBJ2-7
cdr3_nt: TGTGCCAGCAGCTTAACCCCTCAGGGGAACTACGAGCAGTACTTC
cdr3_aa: CASSLTPQGNYEQYF

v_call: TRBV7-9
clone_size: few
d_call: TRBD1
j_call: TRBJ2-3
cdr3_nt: TGTGCCAGCAGCTGGGCGGGACAGGGAACAGATACGCAGTATTTT
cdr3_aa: CASSWAGQGTDTQYF

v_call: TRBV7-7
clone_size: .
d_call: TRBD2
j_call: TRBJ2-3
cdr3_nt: TGTGCTAGCAGCCCACTAGCGGGGGGAACAGATACGCAGTATTTT
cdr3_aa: CASSPLAGGTDTQYF

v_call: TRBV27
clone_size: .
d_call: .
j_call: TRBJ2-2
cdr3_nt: TGTGCCAGCAGTTCTTTGGGCGGGACGATACCTGGGGAGCTGTTTTTT
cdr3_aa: CASSSLGGTIPGELFF

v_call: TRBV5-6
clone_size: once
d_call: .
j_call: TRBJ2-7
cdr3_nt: TGTGCCAGCAGCTCGAGCTCCTACGAGCAGTACTTC
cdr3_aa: CASSSSSYEQYF

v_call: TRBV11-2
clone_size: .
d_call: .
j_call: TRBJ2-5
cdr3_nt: TGTGCCACCCAGGGCGGTTCGGGCGTGCAAGAGACCCAGTACTTC
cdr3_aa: CATQGGSGVQETQYF

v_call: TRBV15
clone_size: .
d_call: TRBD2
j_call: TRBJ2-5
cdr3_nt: TGTGCCACCAGCAGAGGCCAACTAGCGGGAGGGAAAGAAGAGACCCAGTACTTC
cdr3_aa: CATSRGQLAGGKEETQYF

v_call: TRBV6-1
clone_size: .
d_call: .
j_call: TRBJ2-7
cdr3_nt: TGTGCCGTCAGCGAGACAGGCATTTCCTACGAGCAGTACTTC
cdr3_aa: CAVSETGISYEQYF

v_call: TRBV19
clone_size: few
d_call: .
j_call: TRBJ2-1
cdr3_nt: TGTGCCAGTAGTCCGGGACTGACGGCTAATGAGCAGTTCTTC
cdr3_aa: CASSPGLTANEQFF

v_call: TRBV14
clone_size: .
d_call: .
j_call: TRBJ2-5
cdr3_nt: TGTGCCAGCAGCCAAGCGGAGAGCGTTGAGACCCAGTACTTC
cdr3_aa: CASSQAESVETQYF

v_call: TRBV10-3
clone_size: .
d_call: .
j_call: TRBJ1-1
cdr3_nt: TGTGCCATCAGTGAGTCCCAGGGCCCGAACACTGAAGCTTTCTTT
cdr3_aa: CAISESQGPNTEAFF

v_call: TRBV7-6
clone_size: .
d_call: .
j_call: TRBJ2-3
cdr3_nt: TGTGCCAGCAGCTTACGCACTTTCGGGAGCTTGACAGATACGCAGTATTTT
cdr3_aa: CASSLRTFGSLTDTQYF